The rows below give T cell receptor beta chains drawn from one sample of a study of cytomegalovirus exposure and HLA in healthy donors. Method: immunoSEQ multiplex PCR; TCRdb's copy keeps in-frame clones and lacks some. The sample lists approximately 130,000 clones; about 84% were seen once. Sequencing was carried out using PBMCs. The origin of the receptors is a woman aged 25 to 39 in good health and CMV-seronegative. Each CDR3 is given without its conserved first and last residue.

v_gene: TRBV2; j_gene: TRBJ2-1; CDR3aa: ASTGTGGRGQF
v_gene: TRBV5-1; j_gene: TRBJ1-1; CDR3aa: ASSSPMTGETEAF
v_gene: TRBV6-5; j_gene: TRBJ1-2; CDR3aa: ASSYAGGDYGYT
v_gene: TRBV27; j_gene: TRBJ2-7; CDR3aa: ASSFSRSSYEQY
v_gene: TRBV4-3; j_gene: TRBJ1-3; CDR3aa: ASSQDGVHSGNTIY
v_gene: TRBV2; j_gene: TRBJ1-2; CDR3aa: ASSLQNYGYT
v_gene: TRBV7-8; j_gene: TRBJ1-1; CDR3aa: ASSESFPRQGGTEAF
v_gene: TRBV18; j_gene: TRBJ1-1; CDR3aa: ASSPRVGTGLMNTEAF
v_gene: TRBV5-4; j_gene: TRBJ2-2; CDR3aa: ASSLDPGQGMTGELF
v_gene: TRBV2; j_gene: TRBJ2-5; CDR3aa: ASSEGLPQETQY
v_gene: TRBV4-2; j_gene: TRBJ1-2; CDR3aa: ASSQAGTGANYGYT
v_gene: TRBV30; j_gene: TRBJ1-6; CDR3aa: AWSVRTGPLH
v_gene: TRBV6-5; j_gene: TRBJ2-7; CDR3aa: ASSYSSQGYEQY
v_gene: TRBV2; j_gene: TRBJ2-3; CDR3aa: ASRTDRRSTDTQY
v_gene: TRBV11-2; j_gene: TRBJ1-3; CDR3aa: ASSSLRTGGIGNTIY
v_gene: TRBV27; j_gene: TRBJ2-3; CDR3aa: ASTPTLRGPSWQY
v_gene: TRBV7-8; j_gene: TRBJ1-3; CDR3aa: ASSLSQGNTIY
v_gene: TRBV6-1; j_gene: TRBJ1-1; CDR3aa: AIAQEGTEAF
v_gene: TRBV7-9; j_gene: TRBJ2-2; CDR3aa: ASSPVTGELF
v_gene: TRBV30; j_gene: TRBJ2-3; CDR3aa: AWSVGTGGTDTQY
v_gene: TRBV9; j_gene: TRBJ2-1; CDR3aa: ASSVLRAGGEQF
v_gene: TRBV4-3; j_gene: TRBJ1-1; CDR3aa: ASSQEVAGATEAF
v_gene: TRBV25-1; j_gene: TRBJ2-7; CDR3aa: ASSVQNSYEQY
v_gene: TRBV5-1; j_gene: TRBJ2-5; CDR3aa: ASSPQGATRETQY
v_gene: TRBV11-2; j_gene: TRBJ2-7; CDR3aa: ASSPTGPFSYEQY
v_gene: TRBV4-1; j_gene: TRBJ1-1; CDR3aa: ASSQVSTGNTEAF
v_gene: TRBV29-1; j_gene: TRBJ2-2; CDR3aa: SVAQRRLAKNTGELF